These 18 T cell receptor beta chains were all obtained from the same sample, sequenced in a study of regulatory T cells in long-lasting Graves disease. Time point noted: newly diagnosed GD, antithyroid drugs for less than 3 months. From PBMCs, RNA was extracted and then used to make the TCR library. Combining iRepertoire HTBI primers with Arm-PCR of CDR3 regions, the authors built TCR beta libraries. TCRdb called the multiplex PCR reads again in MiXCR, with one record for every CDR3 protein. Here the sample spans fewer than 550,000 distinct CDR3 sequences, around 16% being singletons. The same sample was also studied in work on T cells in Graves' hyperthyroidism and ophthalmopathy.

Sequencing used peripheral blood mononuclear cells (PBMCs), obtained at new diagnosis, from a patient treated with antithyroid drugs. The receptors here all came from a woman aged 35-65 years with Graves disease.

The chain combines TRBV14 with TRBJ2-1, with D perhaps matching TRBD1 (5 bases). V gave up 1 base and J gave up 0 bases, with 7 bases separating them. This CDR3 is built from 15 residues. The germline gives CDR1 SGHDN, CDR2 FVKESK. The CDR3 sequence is CASSQGGYSYNEQFF. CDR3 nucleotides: TGTGCCAGCAGCCAAGGGGGCTACTCCTACAATGAGCAGTTCTTC. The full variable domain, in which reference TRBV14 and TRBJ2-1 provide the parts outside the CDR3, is EAGVTQFPSHSVIEKGQTVTLRCDPISGHDNLYWYRRVMGKEIKFLLHFVKESKQDESGMPNNRFLAERTGGTYSTLKVQPAELEDSGVYFCASSQGGYSYNEQFFGPGTRLTVL.

The CDR3 protein is CASSDPPGLMFF. In DNA form, the CDR3 reads TGTGCCAGCAGTGACCCTCCGGGACTCATGTTCTTC. The J gene is TRBJ2-1, the V gene TRBV6-2 or TRBV6-3; possible D gene TRBD2, 6 bases. This CDR3 spans 12 amino acids. Deletions cut 5 bases from V and 15 bases from J, with 17 bases between. CDR1 is MNHEY, CDR2 SVGEGT, per germline.

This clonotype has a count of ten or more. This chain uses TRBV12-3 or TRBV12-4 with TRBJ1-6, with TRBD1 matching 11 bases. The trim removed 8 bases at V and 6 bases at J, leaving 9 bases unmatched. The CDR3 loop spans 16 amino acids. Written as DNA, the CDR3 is TGTGCCAGCTGGCCCGGGACAGGGGGAATTAATTCACCCCTCCACTTT. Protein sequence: CASWPGTGGINSPLHF.

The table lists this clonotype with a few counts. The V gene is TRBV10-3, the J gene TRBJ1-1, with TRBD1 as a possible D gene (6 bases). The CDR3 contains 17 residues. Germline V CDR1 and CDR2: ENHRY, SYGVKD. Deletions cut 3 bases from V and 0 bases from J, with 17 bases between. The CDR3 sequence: CAISERGAGGMNTEAFF. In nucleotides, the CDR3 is TGTGCCATCAGTGAAAGGGGGGCTGGAGGAATGAACACTGAAGCTTTCTTT.

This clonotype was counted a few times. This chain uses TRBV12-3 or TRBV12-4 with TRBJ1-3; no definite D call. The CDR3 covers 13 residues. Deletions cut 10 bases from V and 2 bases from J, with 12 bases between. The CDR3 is CAILGRPGNTIYF. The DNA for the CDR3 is TGTGCCATCCTCGGTAGGCCTGGAAACACCATATATTTT.

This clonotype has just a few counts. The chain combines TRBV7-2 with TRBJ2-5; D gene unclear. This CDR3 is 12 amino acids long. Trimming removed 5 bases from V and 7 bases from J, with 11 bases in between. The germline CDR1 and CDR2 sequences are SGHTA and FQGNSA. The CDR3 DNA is TGTGCCAGCAGCCCACGGATGGGGACCCAGTACTTC. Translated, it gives CASSPRMGTQYF.

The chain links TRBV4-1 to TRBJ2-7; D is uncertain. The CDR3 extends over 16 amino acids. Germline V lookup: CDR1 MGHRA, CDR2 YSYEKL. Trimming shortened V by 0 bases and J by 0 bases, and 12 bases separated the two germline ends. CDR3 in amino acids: CASSQEGYTSSYEQYF. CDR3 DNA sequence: TGCGCCAGCAGCCAAGAAGGGTACACAAGCTCCTACGAGCAGTACTTC.

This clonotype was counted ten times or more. CDR3 nucleotide sequence: TGTGCCAGCTCACCCATAGAGCAGCAGACTAGAAACATTCAGTACTTC. Protein: CASSPIEQQTRNIQYF. The chain joins TRBV18 to TRBJ2-4; tentatively, D is TRBD2 (6 bases). Germline CDR1 reads KGHSH; CDR2 reads LQKENI. The ends were cut back, 3 bases at V and 6 bases at J, with 18 bases in the middle. The CDR3 has 16 residues. The full variable domain, its missing parts supplied by reference TRBV18 and TRBJ2-4, is NAGVMQNPRHLVRRRGQEARLRCSPMKGHSHVYWYRQLPEEGLKFMVYLQKENIIDESGMPKERFSAEFPKEGPSILRIQQVVRGDSAAYFCASSPIEQQTRNIQYFGAGTRLSVL.

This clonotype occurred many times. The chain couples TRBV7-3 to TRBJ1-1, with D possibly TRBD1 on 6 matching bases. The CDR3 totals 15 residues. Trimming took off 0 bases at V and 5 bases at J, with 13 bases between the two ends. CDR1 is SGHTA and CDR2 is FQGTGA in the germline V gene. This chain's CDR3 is CASSLTPVRGTEAFF. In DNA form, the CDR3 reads TGTGCCAGCAGCTTAACTCCGGTCAGGGGTACTGAAGCTTTCTTT. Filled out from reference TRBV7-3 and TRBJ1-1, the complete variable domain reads GAGVSQTPSNKVTEKGKYVELRCDPISGHTALYWYRQSLGQGPEFLIYFQGTGAADDSGLPNDRFFAVRPEGSVSTLKIQRTERGDSAVYLCASSLTPVRGTEAFFGQGTRLTVV.

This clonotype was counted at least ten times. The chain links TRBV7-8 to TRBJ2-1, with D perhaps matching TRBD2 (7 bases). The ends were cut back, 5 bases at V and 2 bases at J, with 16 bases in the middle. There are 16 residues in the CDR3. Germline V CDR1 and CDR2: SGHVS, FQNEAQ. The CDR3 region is CASSLTGGATYNEQFF. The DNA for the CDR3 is TGTGCCAGCAGCCTCACGGGGGGCGCCACCTACAATGAGCAGTTCTTC.

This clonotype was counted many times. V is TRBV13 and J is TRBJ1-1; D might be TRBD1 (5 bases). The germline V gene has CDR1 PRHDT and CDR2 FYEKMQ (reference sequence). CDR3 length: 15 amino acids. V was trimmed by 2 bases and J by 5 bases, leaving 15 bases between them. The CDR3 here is CASSLSLQGWTEAFF. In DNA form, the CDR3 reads TGTGCCAGCAGCTTATCCCTGCAGGGATGGACTGAAGCTTTCTTT. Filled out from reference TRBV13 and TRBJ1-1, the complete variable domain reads AAGVIQSPRHLIKEKRETATLKCYPIPRHDTVYWYQQGPGQDPQFLISFYEKMQSDKGSIPDRFSAQQFSDYHSELNMSSLELGDSALYFCASSLSLQGWTEAFFGQGTRLTVV.

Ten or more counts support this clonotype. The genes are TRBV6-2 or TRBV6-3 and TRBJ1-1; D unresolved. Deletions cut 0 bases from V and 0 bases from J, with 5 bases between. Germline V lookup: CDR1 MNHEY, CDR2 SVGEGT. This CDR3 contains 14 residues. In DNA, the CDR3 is TGTGCCAGCAGTTACTCGAGTATGAACACTGAAGCTTTCTTT. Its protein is CASSYSSMNTEAFF.

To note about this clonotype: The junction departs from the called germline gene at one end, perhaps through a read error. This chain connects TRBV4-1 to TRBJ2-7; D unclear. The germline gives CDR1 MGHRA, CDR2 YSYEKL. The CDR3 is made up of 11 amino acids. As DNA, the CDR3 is TGCGCCAGCAACCAATATGACGAGCAGTACTTC. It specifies CASNQYDEQYF.

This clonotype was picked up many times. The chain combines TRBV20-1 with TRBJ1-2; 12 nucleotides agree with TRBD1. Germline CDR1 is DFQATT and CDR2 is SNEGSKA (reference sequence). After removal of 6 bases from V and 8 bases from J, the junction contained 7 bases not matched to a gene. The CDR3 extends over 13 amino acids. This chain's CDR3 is CSAAGTGGAGYTF. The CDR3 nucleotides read TGCAGTGCAGCCGGGACAGGGGGCGCGGGCTACACCTTC.

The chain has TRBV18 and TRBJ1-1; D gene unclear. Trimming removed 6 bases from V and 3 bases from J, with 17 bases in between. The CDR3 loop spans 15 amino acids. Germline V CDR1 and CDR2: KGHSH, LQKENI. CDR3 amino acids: CASSIMDPGDTEAFF. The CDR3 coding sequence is TGTGCCAGCTCTATTATGGACCCTGGGGACACTGAAGCTTTCTTT.

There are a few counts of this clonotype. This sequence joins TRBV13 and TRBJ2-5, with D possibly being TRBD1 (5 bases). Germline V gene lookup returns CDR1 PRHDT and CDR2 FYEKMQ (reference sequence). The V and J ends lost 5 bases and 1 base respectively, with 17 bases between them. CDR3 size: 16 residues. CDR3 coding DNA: TGTGCCAGCAGCGGCCGCAGGGAAACACTCCAAGAGACCCAGTACTTC. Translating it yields CASSGRRETLQETQYF.

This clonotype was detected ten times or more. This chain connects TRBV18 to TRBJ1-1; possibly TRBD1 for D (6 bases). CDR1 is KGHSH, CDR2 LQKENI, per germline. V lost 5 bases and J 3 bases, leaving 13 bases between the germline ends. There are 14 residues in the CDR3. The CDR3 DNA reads TGTGCCAGCTCAGTCGGAAGGGGGGACACTGAAGCTTTCTTT. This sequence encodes CASSVGRGDTEAFF. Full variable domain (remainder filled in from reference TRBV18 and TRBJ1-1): NAGVMQNPRHLVRRRGQEARLRCSPMKGHSHVYWYRQLPEEGLKFMVYLQKENIIDESGMPKERFSAEFPKEGPSILRIQQVVRGDSAAYFCASSVGRGDTEAFFGQGTRLTVV.

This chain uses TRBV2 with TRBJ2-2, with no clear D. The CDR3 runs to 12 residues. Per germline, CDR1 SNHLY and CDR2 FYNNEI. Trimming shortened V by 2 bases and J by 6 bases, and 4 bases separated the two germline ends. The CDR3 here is CASSENAGELFF. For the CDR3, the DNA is TGTGCCAGCAGTGAAAACGCCGGGGAGCTGTTTTTT.